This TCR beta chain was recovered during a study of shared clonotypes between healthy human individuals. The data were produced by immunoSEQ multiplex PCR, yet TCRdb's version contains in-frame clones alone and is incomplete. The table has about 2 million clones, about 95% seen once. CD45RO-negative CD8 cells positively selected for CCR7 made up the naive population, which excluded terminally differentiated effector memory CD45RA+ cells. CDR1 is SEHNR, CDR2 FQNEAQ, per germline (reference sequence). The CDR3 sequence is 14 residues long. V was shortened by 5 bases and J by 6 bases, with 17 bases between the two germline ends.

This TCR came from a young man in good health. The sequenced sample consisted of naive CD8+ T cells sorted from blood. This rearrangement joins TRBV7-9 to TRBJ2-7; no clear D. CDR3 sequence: CASSPPTRPTEQYF. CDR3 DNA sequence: TGTGCCAGCAGCCCTCCGACTCGACCTACCGAGCAGTACTTC.